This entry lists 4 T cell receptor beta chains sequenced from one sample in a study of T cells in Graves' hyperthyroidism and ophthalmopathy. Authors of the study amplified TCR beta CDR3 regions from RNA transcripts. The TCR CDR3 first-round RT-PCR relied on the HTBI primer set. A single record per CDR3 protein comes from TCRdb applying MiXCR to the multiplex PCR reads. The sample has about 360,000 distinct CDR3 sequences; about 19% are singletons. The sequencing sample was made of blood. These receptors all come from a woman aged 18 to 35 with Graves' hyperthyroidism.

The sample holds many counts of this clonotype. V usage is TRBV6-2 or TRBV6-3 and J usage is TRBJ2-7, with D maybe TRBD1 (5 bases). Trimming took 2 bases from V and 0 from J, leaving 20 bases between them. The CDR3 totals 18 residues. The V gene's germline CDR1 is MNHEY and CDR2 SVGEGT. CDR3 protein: CASSYNSEAGKSSYEQYF. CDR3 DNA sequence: TGTGCCAGCAGTTACAATTCCGAGGCAGGGAAAAGCTCCTACGAGCAGTACTTC.

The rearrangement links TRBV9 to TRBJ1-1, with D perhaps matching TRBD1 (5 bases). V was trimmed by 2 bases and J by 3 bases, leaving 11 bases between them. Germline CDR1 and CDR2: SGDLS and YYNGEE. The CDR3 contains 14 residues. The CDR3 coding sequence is TGTGCCAGCAGCGTTGGACCCAGGGACACTGAAGCTTTCTTT. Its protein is CASSVGPRDTEAFF. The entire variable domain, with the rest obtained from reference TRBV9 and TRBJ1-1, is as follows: DSGVTQTPKHLITATGQRVTLRCSPRSGDLSVYWYQQSLDQGLQFLIQYYNGEERAKGNILERFSAQQFPDLHSELNLSSLELGDSALYFCASSVGPRDTEAFFGQGTRLTVV.

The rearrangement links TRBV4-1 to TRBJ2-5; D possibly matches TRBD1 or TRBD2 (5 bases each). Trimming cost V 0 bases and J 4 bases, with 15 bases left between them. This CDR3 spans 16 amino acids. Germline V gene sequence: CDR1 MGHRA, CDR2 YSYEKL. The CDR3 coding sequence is TGCGCCAGCAGCCAAGACCCAGGGAGTGGAGGAGAGACCCAGTACTTC. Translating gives CASSQDPGSGGETQYF.

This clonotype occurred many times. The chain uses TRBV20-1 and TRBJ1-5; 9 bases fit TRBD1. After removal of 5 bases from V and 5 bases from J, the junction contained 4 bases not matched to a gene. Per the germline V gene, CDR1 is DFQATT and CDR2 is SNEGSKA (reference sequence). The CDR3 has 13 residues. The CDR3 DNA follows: TGCAGTGCTCGACAGGGGGGAGATCAGCCCCAGCATTTT. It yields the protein CSARQGGDQPQHF.